This T cell receptor beta chain derives from a study of T cell clonotyping in hematopoietic cell transplantation. Sequencing used immunoSEQ multiplex PCR; TCRdb keeps in-frame clones, though not all of them. Here the sample spans about 7,000 clones, about 87% being singletons. Looked up from germline, CDR1 is MGHRA and CDR2 is YSYEKL. V was shortened by 1 base and J by 5 bases, with 6 bases between the two germline ends. This CDR3 is 13 amino acids long. General observations from the study: Few recipient clonotypes overlapped donors; over 95% were de novo at given depth.

There are a few counts of this clone. The antigen is unknown. The chain has TRBV4-1 and TRBJ1-5; D gene ambiguous. This specimen was PBMCs, taken 100 days after allogeneic stem cell transplant. The sequence was collected from a male patient in his forties or fifties who had an allogeneic stem cell transplant from a related donor, so the T cells may come from the graft donor. Some clones in this sample may be carry-over from other donors' samples. CDR3 amino acids: CASSQAPYQPQHF. CDR3 DNA sequence: TGCGCCAGCAGCCAAGCCCCTTATCAGCCCCAGCATTTT.